This T cell receptor beta chain was sequenced during a study of CD8 T cells in ankylosing spondylitis. Regarding the study as a whole: Clones tied to disease were said to be significantly enriched in matched ankylosing spondylitis synovial fluid. A TCR beta motif of roughly eight highly homologous variants seemed to mark ankylosing spondylitis blood.

Germline CDR1 and CDR2: SNHLY and FYNNEI. The length of the CDR3 is 14 residues. Trimming took 4 bases from V and 6 from J; bases not matched to a gene: 5. Preparation of TCR beta libraries was done by quantitative 5'-RACE with molecular barcodes. MiXCR was run by TCRdb on the 5' RACE reads, yielding one entry per CDR3 protein. The sample records hundreds of thousands of distinct CDR3 sequences, about an eighth being singletons. In this sample, this clonotype turned up a few times. Its antigen is currently unknown. The genes are TRBV2 and TRBJ2-2, with 7 bases that match TRBD2. Sequenced sample: blood, either unsorted or a sorted T cell fraction (not recorded which). This receptor was obtained from a male donor with ankylosing spondylitis. The CDR3, as DNA: TGTGCCAGCAGTGTGACCCGGGGGGCCGGGGAGCTGTTTTTT. It is translated as CASSVTRGAGELFF.